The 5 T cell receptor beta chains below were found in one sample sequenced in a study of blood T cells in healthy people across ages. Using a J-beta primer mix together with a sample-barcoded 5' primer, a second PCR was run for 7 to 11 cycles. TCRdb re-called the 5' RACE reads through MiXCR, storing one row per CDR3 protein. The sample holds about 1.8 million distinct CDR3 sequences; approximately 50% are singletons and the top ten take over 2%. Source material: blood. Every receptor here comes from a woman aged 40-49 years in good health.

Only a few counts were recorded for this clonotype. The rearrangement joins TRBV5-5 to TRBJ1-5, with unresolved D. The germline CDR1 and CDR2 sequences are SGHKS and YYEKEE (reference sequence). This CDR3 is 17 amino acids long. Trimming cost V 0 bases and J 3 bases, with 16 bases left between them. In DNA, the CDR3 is TGTGCCAGCAGCTTGGCGGGGTCGGGCGGTGTCAATCAGCCCCAGCATTTT. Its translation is CASSLAGSGGVNQPQHF.

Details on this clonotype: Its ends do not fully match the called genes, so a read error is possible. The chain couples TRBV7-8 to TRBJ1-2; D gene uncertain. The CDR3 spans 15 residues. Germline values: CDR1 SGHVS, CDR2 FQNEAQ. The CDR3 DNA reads TGCGCCAGCAGCTCCACCCCCAGCGACATCTATGGTTACACCTTC. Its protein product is CASSSTPSDIYGYTF.

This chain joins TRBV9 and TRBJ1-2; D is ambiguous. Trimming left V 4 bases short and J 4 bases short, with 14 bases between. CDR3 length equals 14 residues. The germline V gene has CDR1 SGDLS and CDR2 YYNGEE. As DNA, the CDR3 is TGTGCCAGCAGCCCACAGCGGTCTTTCTATGGCTACACCTTC. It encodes CASSPQRSFYGYTF.

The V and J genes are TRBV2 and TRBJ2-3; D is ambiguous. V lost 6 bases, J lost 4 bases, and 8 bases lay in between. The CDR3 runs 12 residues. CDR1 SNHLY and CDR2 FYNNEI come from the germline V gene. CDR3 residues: CASRSDPDTQYF. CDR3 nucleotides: TGTGCCAGCAGAAGTGACCCAGATACGCAGTATTTT. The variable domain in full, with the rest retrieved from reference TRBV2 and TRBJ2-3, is EPEVTQTPSHQVTQMGQEVILRCVPISNHLYFYWYRQILGQKVEFLVSFYNNEISEKSEIFDDQFSVERPDGSNFTLKIRSTKLEDSAMYFCASRSDPDTQYFGPGTRLTVL.

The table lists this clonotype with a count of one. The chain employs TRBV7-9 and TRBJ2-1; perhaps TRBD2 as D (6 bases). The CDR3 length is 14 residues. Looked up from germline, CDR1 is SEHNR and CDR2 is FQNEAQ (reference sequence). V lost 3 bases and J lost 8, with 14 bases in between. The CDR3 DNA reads TGTGCCAGCAGCTTGGGGACTTACGACCATGAGCAGTTCTTC. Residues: CASSLGTYDHEQFF.